This T cell receptor (beta chain) was recovered during a study of T cells in Graves' hyperthyroidism and ophthalmopathy (dated by TCRdb to about 2019). About the study as a whole: Peripheral blood samples were taken at initial diagnosis, before any treatment was given. Prospective prediction of ophthalmopathy was tested in an independent validation cohort consisting of about 20 hyperthyroidism patients and some 16 patients who later progressed to ophthalmopathy. For training and testing, the 100 patients in the discovery cohort were randomly divided in a 7:3 ratio. After sampling, hyperthyroidism patients received methimazole starting at 30 mg daily, and ophthalmopathy patients received high-dose intravenous methylprednisolone. To identify TCR V-J signatures that set the groups apart, the researchers used a discovery cohort of 100 patients, made up of 40 to 45 with Graves' ophthalmopathy and about 60 with stable Graves' hyperthyroidism. The paper describes TCR Vbeta CDR3 sequencing of about 140 peripheral blood samples, made up of 43 ophthalmopathy patients, around 78 hyperthyroidism patients and 17 progressor patients. The study also compared thyroid tissue and blood T-cell repertoires from roughly six Graves' hyperthyroidism patients. What the research found in general, with its limitations: Most expanded thyroid clonotypes (frequency above 0.001) were also found in blood, which suggests that blood repertoires may mirror thyroid immune responses. No statistical method was used to set the sample size in advance, and investigators knew the group allocation. In validation, the model predicted progression to ophthalmopathy a median of roughly 6.1 months before onset, with over 60% sensitivity and nearly 75% specificity. A 13 V-J signature model separated ophthalmopathy from stable hyperthyroidism, with approximately 87% sensitivity and 81.08% specificity in cross-validation and 80%/75% in testing.

As regards this clonotype: This receptor's antigen is unknown. Qualities for individual bases were not recorded, and no much larger clone is one base off.

Including the terminal cysteine and phenylalanine, the CDR3 comprises 15 residues. Left in the record is the CDR3 DNA by itself, 45 bases read in frame from the first base. CDR1 MNHNY and CDR2 SVGAGI were looked up in the germline V gene (reference sequence). The trim is 5 bases for V and 0 bases for J, with a gap of 10 bases between the germline ends. Graves' hyperthyroidism was defined as stable when no progression to ophthalmopathy occurred over 18 months of follow-up. Hyperthyroidism patients were newly diagnosed, with disease duration under 2 months, and aged 18 to 65 years. The study excluded patients with uncontrolled infections, other autoimmune diseases, pregnancy or lactation. Diagnoses relied on clinical symptoms, serum thyroxine and TRAb, thyroid ultrasound and orbital computed tomography. PBMCs were isolated from around 10 ml of fresh peripheral blood by Ficoll-Paque density gradient centrifugation. Total RNA was extracted using Trizol reagent, and RNA quality was assessed on an Agilent 2100 Bioanalyzer.

TCR beta CDR3 regions were amplified from RNA transcripts. A first-round RT-PCR of the TCR CDR3 used the HTBI primer set with the Qiagen OneStep RT-PCR kit. Libraries were constructed in a second round of multiplex PCR, after which size selection and purification were carried out. Paired-end sequencing of the libraries was performed with 100 bp reads on an Illumina HiSeq2000. Under the source paper's analysis protocol: SOAPnuke was used to process the raw data, removing reads that contained adapters or uncalled bases, had a mean Phred below 15, or lacked an exact match to the constant primer or identifier. High-quality paired reads were merged using COPE v1.2.5, and each unique nucleotide sequence was defined as a clonotype. MiTCR v1.1 was used to align the clonotypes against IMGT TRBV, TRBD and TRBJ reference segments. The analysis was restricted to V-J combinations with a frequency above 0.0001, which together covered 99.2% of the repertoires. A TCS score was defined as the ratio between F50 (clonal expansion) and ExV (chaos), using BLOSUM62-based TCRdist between CDR3 peptides within each V-J. Welch's t-statistics and random forest reduced roughly 500 V-J features to 10 to 15, which were used in a naive Bayes classifier (R e1071). The similarity between thyroid and blood repertoires was quantified using the Morisita-Horn index. The public reads were quality trimmed at Q25 with fastp and then assembled into clones with MiXCR by TCRdb, keeping productive beta chains. Rows with one shared CDR3 protein collapse into an entry with the most common genes and DNA. The V and J calls here are based on TCRdb, not the publication. For this sample there are 600,000 to 800,000 distinct CDR3 sequences; roughly a third appear just once. Less than 35% of the sample goes to the ten largest clones.

This receptor was taken from a woman aged 40 to 50 with Graves' hyperthyroidism. Source material: blood. The chain is assembled from TRBV6-6 and TRBJ1-4; no D gene is confidently identified. At the DNA level, the sequence is TGTGCCAGCAGTGAAGTGTCAGCAACTAATGAAAAACTGTTTTTT. Its product reads: CASSEVSATNEKLFF.